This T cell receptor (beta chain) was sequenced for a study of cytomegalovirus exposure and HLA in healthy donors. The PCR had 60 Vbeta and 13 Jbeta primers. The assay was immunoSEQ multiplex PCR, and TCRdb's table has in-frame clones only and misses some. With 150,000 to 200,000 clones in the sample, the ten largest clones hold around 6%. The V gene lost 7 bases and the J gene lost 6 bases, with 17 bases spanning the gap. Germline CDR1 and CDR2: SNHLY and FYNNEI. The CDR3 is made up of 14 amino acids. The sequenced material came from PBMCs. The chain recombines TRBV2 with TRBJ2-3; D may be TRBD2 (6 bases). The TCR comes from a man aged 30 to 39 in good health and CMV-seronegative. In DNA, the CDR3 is TGTGCCAGCACTTCGGGACTTTCCCCGGATACGCAGTATTTT. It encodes CASTSGLSPDTQYF.